A selection of T cell receptor beta chains follows, all from one sample in a study of cytomegalovirus exposure and HLA in healthy donors. The table came from immunoSEQ multiplex PCR; TCRdb's copy has only in-frame clones and leaves some out. Of approximately 160,000 clones in the sample, roughly 70% were seen once. The sequencing input was PBMCs. The receptors shown here come from a middle-aged woman in good health and CMV-seropositive. Both conserved end residues are part of each CDR3. Fields, in order: D gene, V gene, J gene, clone size, CDR3 DNA, CDR3 protein. D genes are given only for firm matches. Some rows have no size entry. The others give once, few or many, or a class for an expanded clone.

D: TRBD1; V: TRBV6-1; J: TRBJ2-5; size: once; DNA: TGTGCCAGCAGCCCCGCAGGGGGATCGGGGGAGACCCAGTACTTC; CDR3: CASSPAGGSGETQYF
D: TRBD2; V: TRBV5-1; J: TRBJ2-3; size: -; DNA: TGCGCCAGCAAGCCCGGGACTAACACAGATACGCAGTATTTT; CDR3: CASKPGTNTDTQYF
D: -; V: TRBV12-5; J: TRBJ2-7; size: once; DNA: TGTGCTAGTGCCCTCGGACAGTCCGGGTACGAGCAGTACTTC; CDR3: CASALGQSGYEQYF
D: TRBD2; V: TRBV7-2; J: TRBJ2-7; size: few; DNA: TGTGCCAGCAGCTGGGGGACTAGCGGGAACGAGCAGTACTTC; CDR3: CASSWGTSGNEQYF
D: -; V: TRBV19; J: TRBJ2-7; size: -; DNA: TGTGCCAGTAGTATAGATCTCGGTGCCACCGTCTACGAGCAGTACTTC; CDR3: CASSIDLGATVYEQYF
D: TRBD1; V: TRBV28; J: TRBJ2-7; size: -; DNA: TGTGCCAGCAGTCAAGGACAGGGGGCCCACGAGCAGTACTTC; CDR3: CASSQGQGAHEQYF
D: -; V: TRBV6-5; J: TRBJ2-2; size: -; DNA: TGTGCCACCCACGAAAGGGGCGCGAACACCGGGGAGCTGTTTTTT; CDR3: CATHERGANTGELFF
D: -; V: TRBV7-3; J: TRBJ2-3; size: -; DNA: TGTGCCAGCAGCCCCTCGGGTGGCGCAGATACGCAGTATTTT; CDR3: CASSPSGGADTQYF
D: TRBD1; V: TRBV4-3; J: TRBJ1-2; size: -; DNA: TGCGCCAGCAGCCAAGATCTCGGACAGGGGGGCTATGGCTACACCTTC; CDR3: CASSQDLGQGGYGYTF
D: TRBD1; V: TRBV2; J: TRBJ1-2; size: -; DNA: TGTGCCAGCACCGCTAGACAGGGAGGCTATGGCTACACCTTC; CDR3: CASTARQGGYGYTF
D: -; V: TRBV5-1; J: TRBJ2-7; size: -; DNA: TGCGCCAGCAGCTTGGAGGAGGGCTACGAGCAGTACTTC; CDR3: CASSLEEGYEQYF
D: TRBD2; V: TRBV27; J: TRBJ2-1; size: -; DNA: TGTGCCAGCAGTTTAATGCTTGCGGGAGGGCCGGGTGAGCAGTTCTTC; CDR3: CASSLMLAGGPGEQFF
D: TRBD2; V: TRBV7-3; J: TRBJ2-3; size: once; DNA: TGTGCCAGCAGCTTAGGCCTAGCGGGCACCTCGGATACGCAGTATTTT; CDR3: CASSLGLAGTSDTQYF
D: TRBD2; V: TRBV18; J: TRBJ2-7; size: -; DNA: TGTGCCAGCTCACTGGGACTAGCGGGAACCTACGAGCAGTACTTC; CDR3: CASSLGLAGTYEQYF
D: -; V: TRBV7-2; J: TRBJ1-5; size: few; DNA: TGTGCCAGCAGCTTAATAGGGGCCCATCAGCCCCAGCATTTT; CDR3: CASSLIGAHQPQHF
D: TRBD2; V: TRBV11-2; J: TRBJ2-1; size: -; DNA: TGTGCCAGCAGCTTTACTAGCGGGAGCATCGATGAGCAGTTCTTC; CDR3: CASSFTSGSIDEQFF